Listed below are T cell receptor beta chains from one sample, sequenced in a study of identical twins. From the 5' RACE reads, TCRdb called clonotypes with MiXCR, one entry per CDR3 protein. This table has about 920,000 distinct CDR3 sequences, 9% to 15% appearing once. In addition, the sample was reused for a study of yellow fever vaccine responses in identical twins.

Specimen: PBMCs. The receptors were gathered from a woman under 30 in good health. CDR3s include the opening cysteine and the closing phenylalanine or tryptophan. A D gene is named only where the DNA matches it firmly. Clone size is shown for a subset of rows, as once, few, many or a class of expanded clone.

V gene,J gene,D gene,clone size,CDR3 protein,CDR3 DNA
TRBV5-1,TRBJ1-1,TRBD1,NA,CASSSQGGSLMNTEAFF,TGCGCCAGCAGTTCCCAAGGGGGCAGCTTGATGAACACTGAAGCTTTCTTT
TRBV4-1,TRBJ2-1,NA,few,CASSQGGRDLGYNEQFF,TGCGCCAGCAGCCAAGGGGGCCGGGACCTAGGCTACAATGAGCAGTTCTTC
TRBV3-1,TRBJ1-2,NA,many,CASSPQGGGYTF,TGTGCCAGCAGCCCTCAGGGTGGTGGCTACACCTTC
TRBV20-1,TRBJ2-2,NA,NA,CSAGRANTGELFF,TGCAGTGCGGGGCGGGCTAACACCGGGGAGCTGTTTTTT
TRBV9,TRBJ2-1,TRBD2,few,CASSTSGGGANEQFF,TGTGCCAGCAGCACCAGCGGGGGAGGGGCCAATGAGCAGTTCTTC
TRBV24-1,TRBJ2-1,TRBD2,NA,CATSDFRTSGSDEQFF,TGTGCCACCAGTGATTTTAGGACTAGCGGGAGCGATGAGCAGTTCTTC
TRBV20-1,TRBJ2-2,TRBD2,NA,CSARDLTSGRTGELFF,TGCAGTGCTAGAGACCTCACTAGCGGGAGGACCGGGGAGCTGTTTTTT
TRBV29-1,TRBJ1-2,NA,few,CSVEENILATYGYTF,TGCAGCGTTGAAGAAAACATCTTGGCGACCTATGGCTACACCTTC
TRBV29-1,TRBJ2-1,TRBD2,NA,CSVEELLAAPTYNEQFF,TGCAGCGTTGAAGAGTTGCTAGCGGCCCCAACCTACAATGAGCAGTTCTTC
TRBV6-4,TRBJ2-1,TRBD1,NA,CASSRDGTAYNEQFF,TGTGCCAGCAGCCGAGACGGGACAGCTTACAATGAGCAGTTCTTC
TRBV10-3,TRBJ2-2,NA,few,CAISVASGELFF,TGTGCCATCAGTGTGGCATCCGGGGAGCTGTTTTTT
TRBV20-1,TRBJ2-2,NA,NA,CCAFTYGDNTGELFF,TGCTGTGCTTTCACGTACGGGGATAACACCGGGGAGCTGTTTTTT
TRBV24-1,TRBJ2-3,NA,NA,CATSREDTQYF,TGTGCCACCAGTCGTGAAGATACGCAGTATTTT
TRBV2,TRBJ2-5,TRBD1,NA,CASRTGGGETQYF,TGTGCCAGCAGGACAGGGGGCGGCGAGACCCAGTACTTC
TRBV28,TRBJ2-5,TRBD2,NA,CASSFPGTREYF,TGTGCCAGCAGTTTCCCCGGGACTAGGGAGTACTTC
TRBV5-1,TRBJ1-1,NA,few,CASSLGGGTPRLEAFF,TGCGCCAGCAGCCTGGGGGGCGGAACCCCTCGCCTTGAAGCTTTCTTT
TRBV12-3/TRBV12-4,TRBJ2-4,TRBD2,few,CASSPPGRGGPGAKNIQYF,TGTGCCAGCAGCCCCCCCGGCCGGGGGGGACCCGGAGCCAAAAACATTCAGTACTTC
TRBV10-3,TRBJ2-5,TRBD2,NA,CAISLAGEETQYF,TGTGCCATCAGTTTGGCGGGGGAAGAGACCCAGTACTTC
TRBV6-1,TRBJ2-1,NA,NA,CASTQGYNEQFF,TGTGCCAGCACCCAGGGTTACAATGAGCAGTTCTTC
TRBV7-6,TRBJ2-5,NA,NA,CASVRQLQETQYF,TGTGCCAGCGTTAGGCAACTACAAGAGACCCAGTACTTC
TRBV7-9,TRBJ2-2,NA,NA,CASSPASSTTGELFF,TGTGCCAGCAGCCCAGCTTCTAGTACCACCGGGGAGCTGTTTTTT
TRBV25-1,TRBJ1-1,NA,NA,CASSEGDTASWTEAFF,TGTGCCAGCAGTGAGGGGGACACTGCCTCGTGGACTGAAGCTTTCTTT
TRBV5-1,TRBJ2-1,NA,many,CASSLGLRDVGYEQFF,TGCGCCAGCAGCTTGGGGCTCCGTGACGTAGGCTATGAGCAGTTCTTC
TRBV20-1,TRBJ2-3,TRBD2,NA,CSARDSGGRTVSDTQYF,TGCAGTGCTAGAGATAGTGGCGGGAGGACGGTCTCAGATACGCAGTATTTT
TRBV6-4,TRBJ2-3,TRBD2,NA,CASRDGTSGTGGATDTQYF,TGTGCCAGCCGGGACGGGACTAGCGGGACCGGTGGGGCCACAGATACGCAGTATTTT
TRBV6-2/TRBV6-3,TRBJ2-5,TRBD2,many,CASKTTSGKETQYF,TGTGCCAGCAAAACGACTAGCGGAAAAGAGACCCAGTACTTC
TRBV4-1,TRBJ2-1,TRBD2,many,CASSQEAWRGGSYNEQFF,TGCGCCAGCAGCCAAGAGGCCTGGCGGGGGGGCTCCTACAATGAGCAGTTCTTC
TRBV24-1,TRBJ2-1,NA,NA,CATSDTPPGASYNEQFF,TGTGCCACCAGTGACACGCCCCCGGGGGCCTCCTACAATGAGCAGTTCTTC
TRBV27,TRBJ2-7,TRBD2,few,CASSGYSGQRYEQYF,TGTGCCAGCAGTGGCTATAGCGGGCAGAGATACGAGCAGTACTTC
TRBV28,TRBJ1-6,NA,NA,CASSSRTSPLHF,TGTGCCAGCAGTTCCCGTACATCACCCCTCCACTTT
TRBV29-1,TRBJ2-3,NA,few,CSVGIRANTDTQYF,TGCAGCGTTGGGATTCGAGCCAACACAGATACGCAGTATTTT
TRBV6-1,TRBJ2-4,NA,NA,CASNPDRQKNIQYF,TGTGCCAGCAACCCTGACCGCCAAAAAAACATTCAGTACTTC
TRBV28,TRBJ2-5,TRBD2,NA,CASSLKASGGWTQYF,TGTGCCAGCAGTTTAAAGGCTAGCGGGGGCTGGACCCAGTACTTC
TRBV5-1,TRBJ2-2,NA,NA,CASSRDTLASTGELFF,TGCGCCAGCAGCCGGGACACCCTAGCTTCGACCGGGGAGCTGTTTTTT
TRBV9,TRBJ2-7,NA,NA,CASSVDLNGPEQYF,TGTGCCAGCAGCGTGGATTTGAACGGTCCCGAGCAGTACTTC